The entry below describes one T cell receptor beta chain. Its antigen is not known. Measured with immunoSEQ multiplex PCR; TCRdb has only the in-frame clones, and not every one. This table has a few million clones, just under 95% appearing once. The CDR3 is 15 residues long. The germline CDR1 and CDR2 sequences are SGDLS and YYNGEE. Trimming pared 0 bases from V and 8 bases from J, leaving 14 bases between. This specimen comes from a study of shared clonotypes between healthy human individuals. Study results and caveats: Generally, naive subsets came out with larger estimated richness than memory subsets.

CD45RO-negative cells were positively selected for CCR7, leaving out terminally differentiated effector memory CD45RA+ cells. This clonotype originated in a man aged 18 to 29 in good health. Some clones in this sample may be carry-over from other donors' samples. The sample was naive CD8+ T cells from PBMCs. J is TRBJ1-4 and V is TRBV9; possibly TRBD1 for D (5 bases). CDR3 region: CASSVAPGRDEKLFF. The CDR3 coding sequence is TGTGCCAGCAGCGTAGCCCCAGGGCGGGACGAAAAACTGTTTTTT.